A selection of T cell receptor beta chains follows, all from one sample in a study of cytomegalovirus exposure and HLA in healthy donors. Produced via immunoSEQ multiplex PCR; TCRdb's table is partial and in-frame only. Of about 190,000 clones in the sample, about 81% were seen once. Sequencing input: PBMCs. The receptors stem from a man aged 25 to 40 in good health and CMV-seropositive. Both conserved end residues are part of each CDR3. Fields, in order: clone size, D gene, J gene, V gene, CDR3 DNA, CDR3 protein. D genes are given only for firm matches. Only some rows state a clone size, as once, few, many or a class for expanded clones.

NA,TRBD2,TRBJ2-5,TRBV15,TGTGCCACCAGCAGAGCCAGGGAGGGGACCCAGTACTTC,CATSRAREGTQYF
NA,NA,TRBJ2-7,TRBV5-4,TGTGCCAGCAGCCCCCCCGGAGGCCCCAGCTCCTACGAGCAGTACTTC,CASSPPGGPSSYEQYF
NA,NA,TRBJ2-1,TRBV12-5,TGTGCTAGTGGCCCCGGCGGAACGGAGTTCTTC,CASGPGGTEFF
NA,NA,TRBJ1-5,TRBV28,TGTGCCAGCAGTTACCCATCAGGGCTGAATCAGCCCCAGCATTTT,CASSYPSGLNQPQHF
NA,NA,TRBJ2-1,TRBV7-9,TGTGCCAGCAGCTCCGGGACAAACTACAATGAGCAGTTCTTC,CASSSGTNYNEQFF
NA,TRBD1,TRBJ2-2,TRBV11-3,TGTGCCAGCAGCTTATACAGGGGGCACACCGGGGAGCTGTTTTTT,CASSLYRGHTGELFF
NA,TRBD1,TRBJ1-4,TRBV7-9,TGTGCCAGCAGCCAACGGCCGGACAGGGTAGGCGAAAAACTGTTTTTT,CASSQRPDRVGEKLFF
NA,NA,TRBJ2-1,TRBV29-1,TGCAGCGTTCCCAAGACGGGGAGCTCCTACAATGAGCAGTTCTTC,CSVPKTGSSYNEQFF
NA,TRBD2,TRBJ2-7,TRBV5-6,TGTGCCAGCAGCTCAGGGAGCGGGGTAACGACTATCGAGCAGTACTTC,CASSSGSGVTTIEQYF
few,NA,TRBJ1-3,TRBV29-1,TGCAGCGTCGCAGGCTACCGTGGAAACACCATATATTTT,CSVAGYRGNTIYF
once,TRBD1,TRBJ2-7,TRBV19,TGTGCCAGTACCCTCACGGGGACAGGGGGATACGAGCAGTACTTC,CASTLTGTGGYEQYF
NA,NA,TRBJ2-5,TRBV20-1,TGCAGTGCTAGAGATGGCCAGACCCAGTACTTC,CSARDGQTQYF
NA,NA,TRBJ2-5,TRBV7-9,TGTGCCAGCACCACCATGGGCAGGGGCAAGGAGACCCAGTACTTC,CASTTMGRGKETQYF
few,NA,TRBJ1-2,TRBV2,TGTGCCAGCAGTCAAGAAGCCGGCTACACCTTC,CASSQEAGYTF
NA,TRBD2,TRBJ2-3,TRBV29-1,TGCAGCGAGGGTGCGGGAGCGAGAGATACGCAGTATTTT,CSEGAGARDTQYF
NA,TRBD1,TRBJ1-1,TRBV5-4,TGTGCCAGCAGCTCCGAAGACAGGGGTAACACTGAAGCTTTCTTT,CASSSEDRGNTEAFF
NA,NA,TRBJ1-1,TRBV2,TGTGCCAGCAAGACGGGAAACACTGAAGCTTTCTTT,CASKTGNTEAFF
NA,NA,TRBJ2-1,TRBV11-2,TGTGCCAGCAGCTTAGGGGCGGAGGGCCTTTCAGAGTTCTTC,CASSLGAEGLSEFF
NA,TRBD1,TRBJ2-5,TRBV2,TGTGCCAGCAATCCCTACGAGGGACAGGGAGAAGAGACCCAGTACTTC,CASNPYEGQGEETQYF
NA,TRBD1,TRBJ1-5,TRBV27,TGTGCCAGCCAGTCAGGGGGCGCGTATCAGCCCCAGCATTTT,CASQSGGAYQPQHF
NA,NA,TRBJ2-2,TRBV11-2,TGTGCCAGCAGCCCCCCCCGAGGGACACATCCATCCGCCGGGGAGCTGTTTTTT,CASSPPRGTHPSAGELFF
once,NA,TRBJ1-6,TRBV7-9,TGTGCCAGCAGCATGCCTTACAACAGGGCCACTCCGGATTCACCCCTCCACTTT,CASSMPYNRATPDSPLHF
NA,NA,TRBJ2-1,TRBV7-6,TGTGCCAGCAGCTTAGCGAAGGGGCGGTGGGATGATGAGCAGTTCTTC,CASSLAKGRWDDEQFF
NA,TRBD1,TRBJ2-7,TRBV6-5,TGTGCCAGCAGTTACTCGCGGACAGGGTACGAGCAGTACTTC,CASSYSRTGYEQYF
NA,NA,TRBJ1-5,TRBV4-1,TGCGCCAGCAGAGGAGGGCGCGATCAGCCCCAGCATTTT,CASRGGRDQPQHF
NA,TRBD1,TRBJ2-3,TRBV18,TGTGCCAGCTCCCCAAGACAGGGGGGATCCTCCGATACGCAGTATTTT,CASSPRQGGSSDTQYF
NA,NA,TRBJ1-5,TRBV4-3,TGCGCCAGCAGCCTCCGACACTTATATAGCAATCAGCCCCAGCATTTT,CASSLRHLYSNQPQHF
once,NA,TRBJ2-5,TRBV4-2,TGTGCCAGCAGCCAGGGGAGGGGGGAAGAGACCCAGTACTTC,CASSQGRGEETQYF
NA,TRBD2,TRBJ2-7,TRBV5-6,TGTGCCAGCAGCTTGGGACTAGCGGGAGACGAGCAGTACTTC,CASSLGLAGDEQYF